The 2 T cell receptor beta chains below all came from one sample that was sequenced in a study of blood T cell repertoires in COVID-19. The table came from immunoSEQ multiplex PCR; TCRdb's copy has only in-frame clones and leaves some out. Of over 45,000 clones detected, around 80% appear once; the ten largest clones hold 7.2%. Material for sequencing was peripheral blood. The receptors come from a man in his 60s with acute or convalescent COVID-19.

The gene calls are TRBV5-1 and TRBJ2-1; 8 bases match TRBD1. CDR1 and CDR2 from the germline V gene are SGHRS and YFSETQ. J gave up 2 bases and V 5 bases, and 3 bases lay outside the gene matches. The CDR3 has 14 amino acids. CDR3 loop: CASRETGAYNEQFF. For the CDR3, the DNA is TGCGCCAGCAGAGAGACAGGGGCCTACAATGAGCAGTTCTTC.

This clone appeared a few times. The CDR3 sequence is CASNLAGRTQYF. CDR3 DNA: TGTGCCAGCAACTTGGCGGGGAGGACGCAGTATTTT. The chain recombines TRBV3-1 (or the pseudogene TRBV3-2) with TRBJ2-3, with D maybe TRBD2 (6 bases). Trimming stripped 7 bases from V and 9 bases from J, with 14 bases between. The CDR3 is made up of 12 amino acids. The germline V gene has CDR1 LGHDT and CDR2 YNNKEL (reference sequence).